The 9 T cell receptor beta chains listed next were all sequenced from one sample in a study of cytomegalovirus exposure and HLA in healthy donors. The PCR had 60 Vbeta and 13 Jbeta primers. Produced via immunoSEQ multiplex PCR; TCRdb's table is partial and in-frame only. This repertoire shows approximately 99,000 clones, about four fifths found once; its top ten account for about 3.1%. The sequenced sample consisted of PBMCs. These receptors were collected from a male donor in good health and CMV-seropositive.

The genes are TRBV6-6 and TRBJ2-7, with TRBD2 as a possible D gene (6 bases). This CDR3 comprises 12 residues. The V gene's germline CDR1 is MNHNY and CDR2 SVGAGI (reference sequence). V gave up 6 bases and J gave up 9 bases, with 15 bases separating them. Here the CDR3 DNA reads TGTGCCAGCAGCTTAAACCGGGACTCGCAGTACTTC. It codes for CASSLNRDSQYF.

On this clone itself: Sequence at one end of the junction differs from germline and may be a read error. The chain uses TRBV30 and TRBJ1-6; 7 bases are shared with TRBD1. CDR1 and CDR2 from the germline V gene are GTSNPN and SVGIG (reference sequence). The CDR3 length is 13 residues. The CDR3 sequence is CAWGADRDSPLRF. The CDR3 DNA reads TGTGCCTGGGGAGCCGACAGGGACTCACCCCTCCGCTTT.

This chain connects TRBV30 to TRBJ1-5; D possibly corresponds to TRBD1 (6 bases). The CDR3 spans 14 residues. Germline CDR1 reads GTSNPN; CDR2 reads SVGIG (reference sequence). The V end lost 0 bases, the J end lost 6 bases, and 12 bases lay between the germline ends. This chain's CDR3 is CAWSVRQGFQPQHF. CDR3 DNA: TGTGCCTGGAGTGTACGTCAGGGGTTTCAGCCCCAGCATTTT.

This rearrangement joins TRBV4-1 to TRBJ1-1; unclear D gene. The CDR3 sequence is 14 residues long. Trimming left V 4 bases short and J 4 bases short, with 13 bases between. Germline CDR1 is MGHRA and CDR2 is YSYEKL. CDR3 coding DNA: TGCGCCAGCAGCCGCCGGGGTGATGGCACTGAAGCTTTCTTT. Translated, it gives CASSRRGDGTEAFF.

The DNA for the CDR3 is TGTGCCAGCAGCTTGAGCGGGAGAGGCTATGGCTACACCTTC. Encoded protein: CASSLSGRGYGYTF. The chain links TRBV7-9 to TRBJ1-2; D unclear. Per the germline V gene, CDR1 is SEHNR and CDR2 is FQNEAQ (reference sequence). The CDR3 has 14 residues. Trimming shortened V by 3 bases and J by 4 bases, and 12 bases separated the two germline ends.

This rearrangement joins TRBV5-1 to TRBJ1-1; the D gene is possibly TRBD1 (5 bases). Per germline, CDR1 SGHRS and CDR2 YFSETQ. Trimming pared 4 bases from V and 4 bases from J, leaving 8 bases between. This CDR3 is 12 amino acids long. CDR3 sequence reads: CASSRQGTEAFF. The CDR3 nucleotides read TGCGCCAGCAGCCGCCAGGGCACTGAAGCTTTCTTT.

The chain couples TRBV19 to TRBJ1-4; D is perhaps TRBD1 (5 bases). V was trimmed by 4 bases and J by 7 bases, leaving 13 bases between them. Looked up from germline, CDR1 is LNHDA and CDR2 is SQIVND (reference sequence). This CDR3 is built from 14 residues. The CDR3 is CASSTPHQGEKLFF. Here the CDR3 DNA reads TGTGCCAGTAGTACGCCCCACCAGGGTGAAAAACTGTTTTTT.

The chain links TRBV30 to TRBJ1-5, with D unclear. The length of the CDR3 is 15 residues. Germline CDR1 reads GTSNPN; CDR2 reads SVGIG (reference sequence). V was cut by 4 bases and J by 6 bases, with 19 bases left in between. CDR3 loop: CAWNPPGRVFQPQHF. As DNA, the CDR3 is TGTGCCTGGAACCCCCCGGGGAGGGTCTTTCAGCCCCAGCATTTT.

The chain is built from TRBV7-8 and TRBJ2-5, with TRBD2 as a possible D gene (5 bases). Trimming removed 5 bases at V and 3 bases at J, with 10 bases between. Germline V gives CDR1 SGHVS, CDR2 FQNEAQ. The CDR3 sequence is 13 residues long. CDR3 in DNA: TGTGCCAGCAGCCCTCTAGCAAAAGAGACCCAGTACTTC. Translating gives CASSPLAKETQYF.